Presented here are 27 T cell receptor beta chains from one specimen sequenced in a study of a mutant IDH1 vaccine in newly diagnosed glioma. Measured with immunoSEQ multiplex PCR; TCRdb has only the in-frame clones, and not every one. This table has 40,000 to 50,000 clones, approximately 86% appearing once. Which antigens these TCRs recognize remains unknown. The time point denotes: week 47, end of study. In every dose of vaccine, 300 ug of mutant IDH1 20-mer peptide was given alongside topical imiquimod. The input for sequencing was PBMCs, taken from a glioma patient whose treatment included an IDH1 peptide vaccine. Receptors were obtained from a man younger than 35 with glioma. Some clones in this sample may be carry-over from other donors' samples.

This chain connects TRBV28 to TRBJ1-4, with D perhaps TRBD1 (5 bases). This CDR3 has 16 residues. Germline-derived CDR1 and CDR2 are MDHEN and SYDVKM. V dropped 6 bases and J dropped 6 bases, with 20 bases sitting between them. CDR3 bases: TGTGCCAGCAGCCTAATATCGGGGGGGATAGATGAAAAACTGTTTTTT. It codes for CASSLISGGIDEKLFF.

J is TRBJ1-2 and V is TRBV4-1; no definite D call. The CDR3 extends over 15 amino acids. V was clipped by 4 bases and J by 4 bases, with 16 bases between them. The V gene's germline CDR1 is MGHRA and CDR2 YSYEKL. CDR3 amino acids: CASSPILRHSYGYTF. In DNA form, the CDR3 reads TGCGCCAGCAGCCCTATCCTAAGACACTCCTATGGCTACACCTTC.

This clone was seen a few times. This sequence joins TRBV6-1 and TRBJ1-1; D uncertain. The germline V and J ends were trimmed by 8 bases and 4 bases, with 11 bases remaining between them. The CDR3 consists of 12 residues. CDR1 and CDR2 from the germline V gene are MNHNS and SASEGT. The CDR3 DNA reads TGTGCCAGCTTAGGAGGGAGCACTGAAGCTTTCTTT. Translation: CASLGGSTEAFF.

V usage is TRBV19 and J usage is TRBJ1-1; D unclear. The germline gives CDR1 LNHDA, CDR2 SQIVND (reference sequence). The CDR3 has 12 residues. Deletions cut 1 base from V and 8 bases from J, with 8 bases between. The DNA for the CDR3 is TGTGCCAGTAGTATAGGTGGTTTGGAAGCTTTCTTT. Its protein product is CASSIGGLEAFF.

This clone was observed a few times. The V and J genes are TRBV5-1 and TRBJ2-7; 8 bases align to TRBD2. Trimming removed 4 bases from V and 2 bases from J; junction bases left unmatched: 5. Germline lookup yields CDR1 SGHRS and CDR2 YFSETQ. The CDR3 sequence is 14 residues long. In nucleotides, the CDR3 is TGCGCCAGCAGCCCGGGACTAGGGGCCTACGAGCAGTACTTC. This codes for CASSPGLGAYEQYF.

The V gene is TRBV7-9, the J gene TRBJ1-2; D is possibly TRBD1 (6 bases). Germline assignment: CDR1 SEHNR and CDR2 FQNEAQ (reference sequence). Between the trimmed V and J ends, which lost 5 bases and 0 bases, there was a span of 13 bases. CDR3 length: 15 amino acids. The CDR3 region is CASSPPGHSNYGYTF. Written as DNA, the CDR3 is TGTGCCAGCAGCCCACCGGGACACTCTAACTATGGCTACACCTTC.

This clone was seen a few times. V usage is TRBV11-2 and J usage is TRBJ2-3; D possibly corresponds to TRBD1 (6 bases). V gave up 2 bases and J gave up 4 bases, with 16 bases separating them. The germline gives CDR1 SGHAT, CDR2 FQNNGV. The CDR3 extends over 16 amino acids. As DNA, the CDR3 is TGTGCCAGCAGCTTATTGTCAGGGGATTTCCCAGATACGCAGTATTTT. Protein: CASSLLSGDFPDTQYF.

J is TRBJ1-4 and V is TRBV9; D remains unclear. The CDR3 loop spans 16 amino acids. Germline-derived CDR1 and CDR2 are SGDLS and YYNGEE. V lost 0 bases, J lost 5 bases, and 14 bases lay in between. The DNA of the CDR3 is TGTGCCAGCAGCGTAGGGGTTGCGGTCGTAAATGAAAAACTGTTTTTT. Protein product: CASSVGVAVVNEKLFF.

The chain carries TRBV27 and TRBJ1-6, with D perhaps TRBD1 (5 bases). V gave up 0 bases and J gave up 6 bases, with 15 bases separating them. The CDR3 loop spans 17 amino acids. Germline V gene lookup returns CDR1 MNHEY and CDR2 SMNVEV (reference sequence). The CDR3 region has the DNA TGTGCCAGCAGTTTATCCCTCCCAGGGATTTCTAATTCACCCCTCCACTTT. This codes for CASSLSLPGISNSPLHF.

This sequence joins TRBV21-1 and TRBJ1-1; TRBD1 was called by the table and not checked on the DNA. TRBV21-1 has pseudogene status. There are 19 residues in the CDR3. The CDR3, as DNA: TGTGCCAGCAGCAAAGAACGTGCAGGTCGTCTTGCTCGCAACACTGAAGCTTTCTTT. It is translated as CASSKERAGRLARNTEAFF.

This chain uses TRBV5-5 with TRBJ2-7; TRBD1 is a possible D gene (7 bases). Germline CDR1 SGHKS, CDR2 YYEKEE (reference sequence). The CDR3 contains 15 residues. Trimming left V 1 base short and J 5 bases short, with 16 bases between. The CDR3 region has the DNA TGTGCCAGCAGCTTGTCAGGGGGGCGATCTGACGAGCAGTACTTC. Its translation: CASSLSGGRSDEQYF. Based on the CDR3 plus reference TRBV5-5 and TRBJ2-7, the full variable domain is DAGVTQSPTHLIKTRGQQVTLRCSPISGHKSVSWYQQVLGQGPQFIFQYYEKEERGRGNFPDRFSARQFPNYSSELNVNALLLGDSALYLCASSLSGGRSDEQYFGPGTRLTVT.

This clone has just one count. The CDR3 bases are TGTGCTTCAGCGGCAGGGACCGAAACTGGGGCCAACGTCCTGACTTTC. It yields the protein CASAAGTETGANVLTF. The rearrangement uses TRBV6-6 and TRBJ2-6; perhaps D is TRBD1 or TRBD2 (5 bases each). Germline CDR1 is MNHNY and CDR2 is SVGAGI (reference sequence). CDR3 length: 16 amino acids.

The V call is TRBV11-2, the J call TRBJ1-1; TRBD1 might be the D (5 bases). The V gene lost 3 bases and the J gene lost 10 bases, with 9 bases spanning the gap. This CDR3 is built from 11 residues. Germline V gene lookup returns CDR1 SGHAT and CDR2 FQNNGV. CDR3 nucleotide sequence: TGTGCCAGCAGCTTGGGGACCCGAGCTTTCTTT. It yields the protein CASSLGTRAFF.

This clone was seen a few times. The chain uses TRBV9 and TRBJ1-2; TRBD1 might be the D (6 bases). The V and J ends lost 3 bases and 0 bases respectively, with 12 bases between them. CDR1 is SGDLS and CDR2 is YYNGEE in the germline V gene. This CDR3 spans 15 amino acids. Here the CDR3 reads CASSGVGGANYGYTF. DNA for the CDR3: TGTGCCAGCAGCGGCGTGGGGGGCGCTAACTATGGCTACACCTTC.

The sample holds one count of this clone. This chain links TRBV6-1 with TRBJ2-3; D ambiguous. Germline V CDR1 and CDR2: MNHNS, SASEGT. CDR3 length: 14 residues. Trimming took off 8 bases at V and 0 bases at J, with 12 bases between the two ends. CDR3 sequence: CASVSGKSTDTQYF. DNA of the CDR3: TGTGCCAGCGTTTCGGGTAAGAGCACAGATACGCAGTATTTT.

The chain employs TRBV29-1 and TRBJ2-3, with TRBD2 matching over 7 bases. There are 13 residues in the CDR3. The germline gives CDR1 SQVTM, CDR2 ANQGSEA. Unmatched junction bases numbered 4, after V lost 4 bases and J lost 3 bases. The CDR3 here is CSVVAGATDTQYF. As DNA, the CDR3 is TGCAGCGTTGTGGCGGGAGCGACAGATACGCAGTATTTT.

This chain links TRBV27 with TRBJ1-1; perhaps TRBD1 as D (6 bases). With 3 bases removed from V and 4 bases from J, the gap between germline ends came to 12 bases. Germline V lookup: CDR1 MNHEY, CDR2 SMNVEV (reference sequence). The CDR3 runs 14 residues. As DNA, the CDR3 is TGTGCCAGCAGTTTTGTCGGAGGGGGCACTGAAGCTTTCTTT. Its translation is CASSFVGGGTEAFF.

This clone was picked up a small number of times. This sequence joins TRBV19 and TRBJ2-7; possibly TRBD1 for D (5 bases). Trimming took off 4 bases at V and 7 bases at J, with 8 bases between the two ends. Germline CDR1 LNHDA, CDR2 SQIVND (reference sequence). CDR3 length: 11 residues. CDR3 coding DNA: TGTGCCAGTAGTACCTCAGGGGAGCAGTACTTC. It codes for CASSTSGEQYF.

The CDR3 sequence: CASSLAGPVYGYTF. CDR3 in DNA: TGTGCCAGCAGCTTAGCAGGGCCCGTCTATGGCTACACCTTC. J is TRBJ1-2 and V is TRBV7-6; D not resolved. Trimming removed 0 bases at V and 4 bases at J, with 9 bases between. The CDR3 totals 14 residues. CDR1 and CDR2 from the germline V gene are SGHVS and FNYEAQ. The variable domain in full, with the rest retrieved from reference TRBV7-6 and TRBJ1-2, is GAGVSQSPRYKVTKRGQDVALRCDPISGHVSLYWYRQALGQGPEFLTYFNYEAQQDKSGLPNDRFSAERPEGSISTLTIQRTEQRDSAMYRCASSLAGPVYGYTFGSGTRLTVV.

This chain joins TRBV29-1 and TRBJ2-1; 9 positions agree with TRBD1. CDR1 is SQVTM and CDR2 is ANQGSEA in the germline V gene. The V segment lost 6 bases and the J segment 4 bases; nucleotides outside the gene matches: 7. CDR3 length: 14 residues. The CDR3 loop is CSVVYRGLYNEQFF. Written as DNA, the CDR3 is TGCAGCGTAGTATACAGGGGGCTTTACAATGAGCAGTTCTTC.

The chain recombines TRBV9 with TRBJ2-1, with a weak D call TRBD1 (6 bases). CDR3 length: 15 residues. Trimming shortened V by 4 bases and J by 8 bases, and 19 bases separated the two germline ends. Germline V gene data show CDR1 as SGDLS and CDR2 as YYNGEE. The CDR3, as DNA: TGTGCCAGCAGCCCACAGGGAATAGGCTTCGATGAGCAGTTCTTC. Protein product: CASSPQGIGFDEQFF. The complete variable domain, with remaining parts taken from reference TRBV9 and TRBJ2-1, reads DSGVTQTPKHLITATGQRVTLRCSPRSGDLSVYWYQQSLDQGLQFLIQYYNGEERAKGNILERFSAQQFPDLHSELNLSSLELGDSALYFCASSPQGIGFDEQFFGPGTRLTVL.

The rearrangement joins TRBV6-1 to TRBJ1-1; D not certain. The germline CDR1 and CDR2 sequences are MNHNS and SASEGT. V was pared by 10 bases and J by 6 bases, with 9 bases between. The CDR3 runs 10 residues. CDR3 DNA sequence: TGTGCCACCAAGATGGCTGAAGCTTTCTTT. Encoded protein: CATKMAEAFF.

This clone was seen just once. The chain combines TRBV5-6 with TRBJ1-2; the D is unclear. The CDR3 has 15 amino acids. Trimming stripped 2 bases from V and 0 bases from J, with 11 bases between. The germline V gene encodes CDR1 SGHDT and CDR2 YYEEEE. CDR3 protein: CASSFTQAANYGYTF. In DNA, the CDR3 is TGTGCCAGCAGCTTTACGCAGGCTGCTAACTATGGCTACACCTTC. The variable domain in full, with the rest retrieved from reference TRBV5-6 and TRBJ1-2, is DAGVTQSPTHLIKTRGQQVTLRCSPKSGHDTVSWYQQALGQGPQFIFQYYEEEERQRGNFPDRFSGHQFPNYSSELNVNALLLGDSALYLCASSFTQAANYGYTFGSGTRLTVV.

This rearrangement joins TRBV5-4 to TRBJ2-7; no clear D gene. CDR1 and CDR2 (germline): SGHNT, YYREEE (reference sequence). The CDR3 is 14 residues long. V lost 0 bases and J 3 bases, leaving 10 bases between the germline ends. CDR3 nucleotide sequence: TGTGCCAGCAGCTTGGCTGGGCGAGACTACGAGCAGTACTTC. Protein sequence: CASSLAGRDYEQYF.

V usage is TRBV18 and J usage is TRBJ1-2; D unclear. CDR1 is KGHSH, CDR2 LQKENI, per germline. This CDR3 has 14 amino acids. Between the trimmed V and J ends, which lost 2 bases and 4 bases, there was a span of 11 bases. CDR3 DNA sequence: TGTGCCAGCTCACCAGAACAGACCCTCTATGGCTACACCTTC. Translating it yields CASSPEQTLYGYTF.

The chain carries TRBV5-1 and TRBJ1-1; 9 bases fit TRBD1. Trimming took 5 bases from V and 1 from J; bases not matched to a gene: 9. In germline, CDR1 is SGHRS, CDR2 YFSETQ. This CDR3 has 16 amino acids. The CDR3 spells CASRYGQGNRNTEAFF. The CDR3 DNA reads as TGCGCCAGCAGATACGGACAGGGGAACCGGAACACTGAAGCTTTCTTT.

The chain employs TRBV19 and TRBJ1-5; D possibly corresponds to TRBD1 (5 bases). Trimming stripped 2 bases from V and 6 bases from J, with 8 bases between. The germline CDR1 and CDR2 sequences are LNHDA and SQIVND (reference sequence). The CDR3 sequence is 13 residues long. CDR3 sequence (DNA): TGTGCCAGTAGTATACAGGGAAGTCAGCCCCAGCATTTT. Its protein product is CASSIQGSQPQHF.